This T cell receptor beta chain was captured in a study of molecular identifiers for immune sequencing clone quantification. Study-level findings and limits: It was shown that clones above 20 RNA copies held over 97% of effector molecules, but under 1% in naive cells.

Naive CD8 T cells, phenotype CD8+CD4-CCR7+CD45RA+, were sorted. Worth noting for this clonotype: Antigen unknown. The junction does not match germline at one end; this may be a read error.

Germline-derived CDR1 and CDR2 are MNHEY and SMNVEV (reference sequence). This CDR3 region has 15 residues. From the PCR reads, TCRdb called clonotypes with MiXCR, one entry per CDR3 protein. The sample lists under 600,000 distinct CDR3 sequences, about a fifth occurring once. This clonotype was sampled from a human donor in good health. Some libraries in this study had Jurkat cell RNA spiked in. The chain employs TRBV27 and TRBJ2-2; D possibly uses TRBD1 or TRBD2 (5 bases each). The source material was naive CD8+ T cells from blood, with Jurkat cell RNA spiked in. The subset: FACS-sorted CD8+CD4-CCR7+CD45RA+ naive T cells. CDR3 sequence reads: CASSFAGLGTGEPFF. CDR3 sequence (DNA): TGTGCCAGCAGTTTTGCAGGGCTGGGCACCGGGGAGCCGTTTTTT.